The source of this T cell receptor beta chain is a study of OX40 agonist ivuxolimab in advanced cancers. The germline V gene has CDR1 SGDLS and CDR2 YYNGEE. The CDR3 has 16 amino acids. V lost 0 bases and J 2 bases, leaving 12 bases between the germline ends. Exclusion of a patient followed from autoimmune disease history or systemic immunosuppression. Libraries were prepared by immunoSEQ multiplex PCR; TCRdb keeps only in-frame clonotypes and omits some of them. The data hold 50,000 to 70,000 clones, with 80% to 90% observed a single time. This sequence joins TRBV9 and TRBJ2-1, with D perhaps TRBD2 (6 bases). The source was CD4+ or CD8+ T cells sorted from blood, collected in a trial of the OX40 agonist ivuxolimab. This sequence was found in an adult with an advanced solid tumor such as melanoma, head and neck, liver or kidney cancer. CDR3 residues: CASSVVPGAPYNEQFF. The CDR3 DNA follows: TGTGCCAGCAGCGTAGTTCCGGGAGCACCCTACAATGAGCAGTTCTTC.